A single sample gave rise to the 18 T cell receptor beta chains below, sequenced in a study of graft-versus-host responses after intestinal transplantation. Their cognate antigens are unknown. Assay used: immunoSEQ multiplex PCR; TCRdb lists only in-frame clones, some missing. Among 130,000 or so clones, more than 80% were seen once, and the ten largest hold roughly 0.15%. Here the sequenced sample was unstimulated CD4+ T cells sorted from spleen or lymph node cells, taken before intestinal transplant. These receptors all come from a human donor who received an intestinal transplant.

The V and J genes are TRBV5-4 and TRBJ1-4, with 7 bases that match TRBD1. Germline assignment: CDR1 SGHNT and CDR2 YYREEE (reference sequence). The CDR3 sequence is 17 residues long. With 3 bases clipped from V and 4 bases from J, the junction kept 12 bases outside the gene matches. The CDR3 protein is CASSSTGSGTVNEKLFF. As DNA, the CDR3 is TGTGCCAGCAGCTCGACCGGATCCGGGACAGTTAATGAAAAACTGTTTTTT.

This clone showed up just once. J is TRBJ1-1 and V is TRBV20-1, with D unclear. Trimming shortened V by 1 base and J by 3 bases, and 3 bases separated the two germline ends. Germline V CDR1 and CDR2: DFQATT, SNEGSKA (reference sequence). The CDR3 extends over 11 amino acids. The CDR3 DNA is TGCAGTGCTAGAGTCCACACTGAAGCTTTCTTT. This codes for CSARVHTEAFF.

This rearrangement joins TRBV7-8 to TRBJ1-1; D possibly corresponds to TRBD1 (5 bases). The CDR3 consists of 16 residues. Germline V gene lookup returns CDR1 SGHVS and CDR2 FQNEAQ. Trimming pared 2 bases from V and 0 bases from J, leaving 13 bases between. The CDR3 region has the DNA TGTGCCAGCAGCTTACAGGGAGGAGAGCTGAACACTGAAGCTTTCTTT. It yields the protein CASSLQGGELNTEAFF.

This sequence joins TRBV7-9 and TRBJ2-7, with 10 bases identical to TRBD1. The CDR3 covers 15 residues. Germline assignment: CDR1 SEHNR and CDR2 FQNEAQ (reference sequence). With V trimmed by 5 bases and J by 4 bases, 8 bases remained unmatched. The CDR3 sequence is CASSGGTGEWYEQYF. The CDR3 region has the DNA TGTGCCAGCAGCGGCGGGACAGGGGAGTGGTACGAGCAGTACTTC.

CDR3 sequence: CASSPDRVNPRDNEQFF. The CDR3 DNA reads TGTGCCAGCAGCCCGGACAGGGTTAATCCAAGAGACAATGAGCAGTTCTTC. J is TRBJ2-1 and V is TRBV7-3, with 8 bases fitting TRBD1. Germline V lookup: CDR1 SGHTA, CDR2 FQGTGA. The CDR3 has 17 residues. The J segment lost 5 bases and the V segment lost 5 bases, leaving 14 bases of the junction unmatched.

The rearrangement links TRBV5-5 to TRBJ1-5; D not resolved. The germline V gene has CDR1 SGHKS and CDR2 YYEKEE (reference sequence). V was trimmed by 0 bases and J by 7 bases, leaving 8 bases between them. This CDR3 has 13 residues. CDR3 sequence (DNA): TGTGCCAGCAGCTTGGTTAGGGAACAGCCCCAGCATTTT. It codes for CASSLVREQPQHF.

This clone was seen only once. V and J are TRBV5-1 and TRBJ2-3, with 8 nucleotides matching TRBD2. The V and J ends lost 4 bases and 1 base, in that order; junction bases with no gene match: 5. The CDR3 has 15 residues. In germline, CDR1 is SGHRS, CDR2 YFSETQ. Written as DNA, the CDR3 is TGCGCCAGCAGCGATGCGGGGGGCGGCACAGATACGCAGTATTTT. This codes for CASSDAGGGTDTQYF.

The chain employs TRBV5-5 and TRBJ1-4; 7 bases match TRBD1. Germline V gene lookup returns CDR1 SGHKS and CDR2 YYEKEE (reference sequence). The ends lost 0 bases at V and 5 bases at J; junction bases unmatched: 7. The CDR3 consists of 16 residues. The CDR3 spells CASSLARAGGNEKLFF. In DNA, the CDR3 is TGTGCCAGCAGCTTGGCCCGGGCAGGGGGAAATGAAAAACTGTTTTTT.

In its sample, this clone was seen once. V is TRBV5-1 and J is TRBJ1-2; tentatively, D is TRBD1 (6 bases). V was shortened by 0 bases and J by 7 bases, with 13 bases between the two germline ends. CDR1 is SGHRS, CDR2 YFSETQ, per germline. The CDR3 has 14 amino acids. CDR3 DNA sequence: TGCGCCAGCAGCTTGGGCCCGGGGGCCGCTGGCTACACCTTC. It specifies CASSLGPGAAGYTF.

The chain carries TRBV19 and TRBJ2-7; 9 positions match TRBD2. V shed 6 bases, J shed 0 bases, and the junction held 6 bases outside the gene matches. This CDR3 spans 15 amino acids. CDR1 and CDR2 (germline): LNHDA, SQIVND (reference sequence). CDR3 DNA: TGTGCCAGTAGCCCCAGCGGGGGGTTCTCCTACGAGCAGTACTTC. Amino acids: CASSPSGGFSYEQYF.

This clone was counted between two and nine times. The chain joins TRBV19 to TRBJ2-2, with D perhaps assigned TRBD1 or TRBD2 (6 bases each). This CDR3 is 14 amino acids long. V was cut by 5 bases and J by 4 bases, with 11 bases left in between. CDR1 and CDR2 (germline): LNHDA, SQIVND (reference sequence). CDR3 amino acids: CASSGGGITGELFF. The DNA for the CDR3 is TGTGCCAGTAGTGGAGGGGGAATCACCGGGGAGCTGTTTTTT.

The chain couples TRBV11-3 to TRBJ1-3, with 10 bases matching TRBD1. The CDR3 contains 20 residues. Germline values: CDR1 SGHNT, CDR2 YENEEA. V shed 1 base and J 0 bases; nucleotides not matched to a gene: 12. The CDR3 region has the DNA TGTGCCAGCAGCTTAGTGTTACGGGACAGGGGCTTCCTCTCTGGAAACACCATATATTTT. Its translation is CASSLVLRDRGFLSGNTIYF. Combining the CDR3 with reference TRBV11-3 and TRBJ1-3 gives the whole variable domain EAGVVQSPRYKIIEKKQPVAFWCNPISGHNTLYWYLQNLGQGPELLIRYENEEAVDDSQLPKDRFSAERLKGVDSTLKIQPAELGDSAVYLCASSLVLRDRGFLSGNTIYFGEGSWLTVV.

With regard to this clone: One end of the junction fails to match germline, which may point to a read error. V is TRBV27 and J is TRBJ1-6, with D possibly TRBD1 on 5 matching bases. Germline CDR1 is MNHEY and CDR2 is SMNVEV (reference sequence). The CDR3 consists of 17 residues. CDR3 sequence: CAGSFKGRSSYNSPLHF. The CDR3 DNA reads TGTGCCGGCAGTTTTAAGGGGCGCAGCTCCTATAATTCACCCCTCCACTTT.

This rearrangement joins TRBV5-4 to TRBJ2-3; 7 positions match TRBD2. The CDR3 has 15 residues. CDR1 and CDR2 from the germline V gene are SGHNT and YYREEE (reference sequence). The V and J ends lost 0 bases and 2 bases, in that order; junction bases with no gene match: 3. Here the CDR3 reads CASSLVAGVTDTQYF. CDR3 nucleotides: TGTGCCAGCAGCTTGGTCGCGGGGGTCACAGATACGCAGTATTTT.

CDR3 nucleotide sequence: TGTGCCAGCAGCCCTCGTCGTACCACAGATACGCAGTATTTT. Protein sequence: CASSPRRTTDTQYF. V is TRBV9 and J is TRBJ2-3, with D unclear. This CDR3 contains 14 residues. Germline values: CDR1 SGDLS, CDR2 YYNGEE. V lost 4 bases to trimming and J lost 2 bases, with 11 bases between them.

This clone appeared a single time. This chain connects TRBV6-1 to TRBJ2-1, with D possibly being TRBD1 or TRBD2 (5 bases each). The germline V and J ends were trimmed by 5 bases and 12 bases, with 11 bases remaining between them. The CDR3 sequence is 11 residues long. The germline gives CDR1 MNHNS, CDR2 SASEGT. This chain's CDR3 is CASSYEGRQFF. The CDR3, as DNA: TGTGCCAGCAGTTACGAGGGGAGGCAGTTCTTC.

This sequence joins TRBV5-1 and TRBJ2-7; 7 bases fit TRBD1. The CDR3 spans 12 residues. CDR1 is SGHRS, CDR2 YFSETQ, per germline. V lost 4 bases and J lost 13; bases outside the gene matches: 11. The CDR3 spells CASSPEGTVRYF. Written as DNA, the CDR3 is TGCGCCAGCAGCCCCGAGGGGACAGTGAGATACTTC.

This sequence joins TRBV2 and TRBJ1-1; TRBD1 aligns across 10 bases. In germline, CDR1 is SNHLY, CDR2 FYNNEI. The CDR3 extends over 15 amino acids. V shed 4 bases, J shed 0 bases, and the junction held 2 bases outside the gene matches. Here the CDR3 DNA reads TGTGCCAGCAGTGGGGACAGGGGAATGAACACTGAAGCTTTCTTT. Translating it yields CASSGDRGMNTEAFF. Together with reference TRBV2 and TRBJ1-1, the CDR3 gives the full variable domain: EPEVTQTPSHQVTQMGQEVILRCVPISNHLYFYWYRQILGQKVEFLVSFYNNEISEKSEIFDDQFSVERPDGSNFTLKIRSTKLEDSAMYFCASSGDRGMNTEAFFGQGTRLTVV.